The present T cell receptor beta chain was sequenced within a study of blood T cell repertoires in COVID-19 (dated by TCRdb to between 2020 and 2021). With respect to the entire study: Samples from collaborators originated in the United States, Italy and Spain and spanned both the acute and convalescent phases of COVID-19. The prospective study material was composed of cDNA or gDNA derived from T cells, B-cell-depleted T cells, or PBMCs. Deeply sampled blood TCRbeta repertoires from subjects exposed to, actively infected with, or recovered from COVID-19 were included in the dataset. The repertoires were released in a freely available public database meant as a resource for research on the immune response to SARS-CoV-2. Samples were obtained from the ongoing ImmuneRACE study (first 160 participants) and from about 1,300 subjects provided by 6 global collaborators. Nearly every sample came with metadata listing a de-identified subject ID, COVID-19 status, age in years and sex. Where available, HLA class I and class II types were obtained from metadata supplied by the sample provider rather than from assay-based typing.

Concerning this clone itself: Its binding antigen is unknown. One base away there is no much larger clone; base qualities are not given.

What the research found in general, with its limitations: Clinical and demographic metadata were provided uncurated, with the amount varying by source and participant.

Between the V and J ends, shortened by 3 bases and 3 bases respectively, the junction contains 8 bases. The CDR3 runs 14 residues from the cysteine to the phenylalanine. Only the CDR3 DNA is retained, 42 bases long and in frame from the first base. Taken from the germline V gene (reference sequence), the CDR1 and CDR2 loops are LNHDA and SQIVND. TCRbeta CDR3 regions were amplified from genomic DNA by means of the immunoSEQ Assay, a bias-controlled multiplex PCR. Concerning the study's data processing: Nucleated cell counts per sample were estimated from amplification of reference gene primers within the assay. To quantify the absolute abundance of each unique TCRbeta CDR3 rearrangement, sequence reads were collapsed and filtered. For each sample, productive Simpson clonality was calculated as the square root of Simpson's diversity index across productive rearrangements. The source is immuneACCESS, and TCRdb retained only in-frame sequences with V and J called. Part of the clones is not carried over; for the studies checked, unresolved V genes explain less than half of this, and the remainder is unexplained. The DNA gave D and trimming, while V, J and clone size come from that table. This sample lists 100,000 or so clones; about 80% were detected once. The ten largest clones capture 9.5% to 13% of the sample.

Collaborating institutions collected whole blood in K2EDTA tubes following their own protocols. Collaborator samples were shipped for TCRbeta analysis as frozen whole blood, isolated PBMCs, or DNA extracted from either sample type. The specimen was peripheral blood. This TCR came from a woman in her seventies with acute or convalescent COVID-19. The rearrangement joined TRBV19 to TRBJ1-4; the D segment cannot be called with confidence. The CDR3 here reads CASSIGSANEKLFF. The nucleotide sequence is TGTGCCAGTAGTATCGGGAGCGCTAATGAAAAACTGTTTTTT.